The entry below describes one T cell receptor beta chain. This specimen belongs to a study of blood T cell repertoires in COVID-19. Study in general: Italy, Spain and the United States were the sources of the convalescent and acute COVID-19 samples. Nucleic acid was either cDNA or gDNA, and it came from T cells, B-cell-depleted T cells, or PBMCs.

Trimming removed 2 bases at V and 3 bases at J, with 10 bases between. Germline V gene lookup returns CDR1 MNHEY and CDR2 SMNVEV (reference sequence). The length of the CDR3 is 14 residues. Authors' methods: By means of reference gene primer amplification, nucleated cell counts were estimated. Method: immunoSEQ multiplex PCR; TCRdb's copy keeps in-frame clones and lacks some. Clone size and V and J calls were adopted from that table, with D and trimming inferred from the DNA. The table records tens of thousands of clones, more than 65% of them present only once. Sequencing was performed on peripheral blood. The V gene is TRBV27, the J gene TRBJ1-2; possible D gene TRBD1, 6 bases. The TCR sequence derives from a human donor in a cohort sampled during active COVID-19. CDR3 loop: CASSLGQGHYGYTF. As DNA, the CDR3 is TGTGCCAGCAGTTTAGGGCAGGGGCACTATGGCTACACCTTC.